A selection of T cell receptor beta chains follows, all from one sample in a study of beta chain features in type 1 diabetes. The data were produced by immunoSEQ multiplex PCR, yet TCRdb's version contains in-frame clones alone and is incomplete. The data hold about 290,000 clones, with around 7.8% observed a single time. The sequencing sample was made of central memory CD4+ T cells from blood. These receptors were taken from a woman younger than 30 in good health. CDR3s include the opening cysteine and the closing phenylalanine or tryptophan. D genes are given only for firm matches. Not every row has a clone size; where given, it reads once, few, many or a size class.

V	size	J	D	DNA	CDR3
TRBV18	few	TRBJ2-1	TRBD1	TGTGCCAGCTCACCACCGGACAGGGCCGGCAATGAGCAGTTCTTC	CASSPPDRAGNEQFF
TRBV27	few	TRBJ1-5	NA	TGTGCCAGCAGTCACCGAGAGAATCAGCCCCAGCATTTT	CASSHRENQPQHF
TRBV30	NA	TRBJ1-1	NA	TGTGCCTGGAGTGAGCGGCACACTGAAGCTTTCTTT	CAWSERHTEAFF
TRBV27	NA	TRBJ1-2	NA	TGTGCCAGCAGTTTAAGCTTCAGGGGAAATGGCTACACCTTC	CASSLSFRGNGYTF
TRBV19	NA	TRBJ1-2	TRBD1	TGTGCCAGTAGTATAGAGCTCCGGACAGGTGCCGGCTACACCTTC	CASSIELRTGAGYTF
TRBV2	NA	TRBJ2-7	NA	TGTGCCAGCAGTGCAGACCTGGGCTACGAGCAGTACTTC	CASSADLGYEQYF
TRBV7-9	many	TRBJ2-5	TRBD1	TGTGCCAGCAGCTTAGCACAGGGGTTAGAGACCCAGTACTTC	CASSLAQGLETQYF
TRBV6-5	few	TRBJ2-5	TRBD2	TGTGCCAGCAGGGGACTAGTAGGAGAGACCCAGTACTTC	CASRGLVGETQYF
TRBV2	NA	TRBJ1-5	NA	TGTGCCAGCAGCCGGGAGGGTGAAGAGCCCCAGCATTTT	CASSREGEEPQHF
TRBV29-1	NA	TRBJ2-5	TRBD2	TGCAGCGTTGTTTCTGTTAGCGGGGGTCCAGAGACCCAGTACTTC	CSVVSVSGGPETQYF
TRBV29-1	NA	TRBJ2-1	NA	TGCAGCGTTGATAAGGATCAGGGTACCAATGAGCAGTTCTTC	CSVDKDQGTNEQFF
TRBV5-1	NA	TRBJ1-1	TRBD1	TGCGCCAGCAAACAGGGGGCTCATCTGGTGAACACTGAAGCTTTCTTT	CASKQGAHLVNTEAFF
TRBV25-1	NA	TRBJ2-2	TRBD1	TGTGCCAGCAATTCCCTCCGACAGGGGTCGGGGACCGGGGAGCTGTTTTTT	CASNSLRQGSGTGELFF
TRBV7-2	many	TRBJ1-2	NA	TGTGCCAGCAGCTTAGATTTCGGACGGAGCTATGGCTACACCTTC	CASSLDFGRSYGYTF
TRBV7-3	NA	TRBJ2-5	NA	TGTGCCAGCAGCCAGGGGACACAAGAGACCCAGTACTTC	CASSQGTQETQYF
TRBV18	NA	TRBJ1-1	TRBD1	TGTGCCAGCTCGGGACAGGGGGCTCTTAGGGCTGAAGCTTTCTTT	CASSGQGALRAEAFF
TRBV29-1	few	TRBJ2-3	NA	TGCAGCGTTGAAGAGTTAGTCATCAATACGCAGTATTTT	CSVEELVINTQYF
TRBV29-1	NA	TRBJ1-5	TRBD1	TGCAGCGTGCTGACAGGGGGCAATCAGCCCCAGCATTTT	CSVLTGGNQPQHF
TRBV30	few	TRBJ1-2	NA	TGTGCCTGGAGTGTACAAGGGGCGAGGAGCTATGGCTACACCTTC	CAWSVQGARSYGYTF
TRBV11-2	many	TRBJ1-4	NA	TGTGCCAGCGCCTTGTCGGCGGGACAAACTAAACTGTTTTTT	CASALSAGQTKLFF
TRBV7-9	many	TRBJ1-3	NA	TGTGCCAGCAGCTTAGTGGGGCAGGTCTCTGGAAACACCATATATTTT	CASSLVGQVSGNTIYF
TRBV2	NA	TRBJ1-5	NA	TGTGCCAGCAGCCTTAGCAATCAGCCCCAGCATTTT	CASSLSNQPQHF
TRBV9	NA	TRBJ1-1	TRBD1	TGTGCCAGCGGAGGGGGCAGGGGCGTCGCTGAAGCTTTCTTT	CASGGGRGVAEAFF
TRBV5-6	NA	TRBJ1-2	NA	TGTGCCAGCAGCGAGAAGGTCCCCTATGGCTACACCTTC	CASSEKVPYGYTF
TRBV5-1	NA	TRBJ2-3	NA	TGCGCCAGCAGCTTGGGGAGCGGCGGTCGCACAGATACGCAGTATTTT	CASSLGSGGRTDTQYF
TRBV27	few	TRBJ2-7	TRBD1	TGTGCCAGCAGTCCCGACAGGGGGCTAGGAGAGCAGTACTTC	CASSPDRGLGEQYF
TRBV9	few	TRBJ2-3	NA	TGTGCCAGCAGCGTAGGCCCCGCTTGGGGTCGAGATACGCAGTATTTT	CASSVGPAWGRDTQYF
TRBV4-2	NA	TRBJ1-4	NA	TGTGCCAGCAGCCTGGGGGGGCAGAGAAATGAAAAACTGTTTTTT	CASSLGGQRNEKLFF
TRBV6-6	many	TRBJ2-5	TRBD1	TGTGCCAGCAGTTCCGCGACAGGGGGAGAGACCCAGTACTTC	CASSSATGGETQYF
TRBV7-2	few	TRBJ2-2	TRBD2	TGTGCCAGCAGCTTATCGGGCGGGAGGGCCGCGAACACCGGGGAGCTGTTTTTT	CASSLSGGRAANTGELFF
TRBV7-8	few	TRBJ2-3	TRBD2	TGTGCCAGCAGCTCGGGACTAGGGTTACGGACAGATACGCAGTATTTT	CASSSGLGLRTDTQYF
TRBV29-1	few	TRBJ1-1	NA	TGCAGCGCCAGGGGCGGGGTCCGGACCGGGAACACTGAAGCTTTCTTT	CSARGGVRTGNTEAFF
TRBV11-2	few	TRBJ2-3	NA	TGTGCCAGCAGCTTAGCGGGAGATACGCAGTATTTT	CASSLAGDTQYF
TRBV5-1	few	TRBJ1-6	NA	TGCGCCAGCAGCTTCGGGGGCTCCTATAATTCACCCCTCCACTTT	CASSFGGSYNSPLHF
TRBV7-2	NA	TRBJ2-1	TRBD2	TGTGCCAGCAGCCCTGTAGCGGGAGGATCCTACAATGAGCAGTTCTTC	CASSPVAGGSYNEQFF
TRBV9	NA	TRBJ2-1	NA	TGTGCCAGCAGCAGCCTAAGGGGAGGAGGCGATGAGCAGTTCTTC	CASSSLRGGGDEQFF
TRBV7-2	few	TRBJ2-3	NA	TGTGCCAGCAGCCCATCGCCCCAAGATACGCAGTATTTT	CASSPSPQDTQYF
TRBV6-6	few	TRBJ1-1	NA	TGTGCCAGCAGATACGGAGGGGCGGATGAAGCTTTCTTT	CASRYGGADEAFF
TRBV5-1	few	TRBJ1-6	NA	TGCGCCAGCAGCTCCGGGATCGGGAATTCACCCCTCCACTTT	CASSSGIGNSPLHF
TRBV28	NA	TRBJ1-1	NA	TGTGCCAGCAGTTTGATCGACGGAGAAGCTTTCTTT	CASSLIDGEAFF
TRBV18	few	TRBJ2-5	TRBD2	TGTGCCAGCTCACCAACCGGTCGCGGGAGGGACCAAGAGACCCAGTACTTC	CASSPTGRGRDQETQYF
TRBV6-6	NA	TRBJ2-1	TRBD2	TGTGCCAGCAGTTCCCCGGGACTAGCGGGGGTCAATGAGCAGTTCTTC	CASSSPGLAGVNEQFF
TRBV5-1	few	TRBJ1-1	TRBD1	TGCGCCAGCAGCTTGGCCTTACAGGGGTCCACTGAAGCTTTCTTT	CASSLALQGSTEAFF
TRBV6-5	NA	TRBJ1-6	NA	TGTGCCAGCAGTACCCCCCGGACAGTTAATTCACCCCTCCACTTT	CASSTPRTVNSPLHF
TRBV2	NA	TRBJ1-4	NA	TGTGCCAGCAGGGGGGCGCCGGGCGAAAAACTGTTTTTT	CASRGAPGEKLFF
TRBV11-3	NA	TRBJ2-1	TRBD1	TGTGCCAGCAGCTTAGGGACAGGCCCAGAGATCTACAATGAGCAGTTCTTC	CASSLGTGPEIYNEQFF
TRBV16	few	TRBJ1-6	NA	TGTGCCAGCAGCACGACAGGAATTTATAATTCACCCCTCCACTTT	CASSTTGIYNSPLHF
TRBV7-9	NA	TRBJ1-1	TRBD1	TGTGCCAGCAGCTTTGGAGGACAGGGGGAAGCTTTCTTT	CASSFGGQGEAFF
TRBV5-6	NA	TRBJ1-1	NA	TGTGCCAGCAGCTTGGTGGACAGCAAAGCTTTCTTT	CASSLVDSKAFF
TRBV9	NA	TRBJ2-3	NA	TGTGCCAGCAGCGTAGCAGAAGGTACGCAGTATTTT	CASSVAEGTQYF
TRBV2	NA	TRBJ2-1	NA	TGTGCCAGCAGAACACAAAAGGGGAACAATGAGCAGTTCTTC	CASRTQKGNNEQFF
TRBV7-9	many	TRBJ1-5	NA	TGTGCCAGCAGCTTACGGGACGATTTACAGCCCCAGCATTTT	CASSLRDDLQPQHF
TRBV5-1	NA	TRBJ1-1	TRBD1	TGCGCCAGCAGCTACTCGACAGGGGCCCACACTGAAGCTTTCTTT	CASSYSTGAHTEAFF
TRBV28	NA	TRBJ2-6	TRBD1	TGTGCCAGCAGTTTTTTGGGGACAGGGGTCTCTGGGGCCAACGTCCTGACTTTC	CASSFLGTGVSGANVLTF
TRBV13	few	TRBJ1-1	NA	TGTGCCAGCAGCTTATCCCGGGGGCGGGCGGATACTGAAGCTTTCTTT	CASSLSRGRADTEAFF
TRBV6-5	few	TRBJ1-4	NA	TGTGCCAGCAGTCTACGGAGCGGGGAAAAACTGTTTTTT	CASSLRSGEKLFF
TRBV19	NA	TRBJ2-5	TRBD2	TGTGCCAGTAGGCTGGGGCTAGCGGGAGAAGAGACCCAGTACTTC	CASRLGLAGEETQYF
TRBV6-1	few	TRBJ1-6	NA	TGTGCCAGCAGAGGTGGGAGGAATTCACCCCTCCACTTT	CASRGGRNSPLHF
TRBV7-6	many	TRBJ2-1	NA	TGTGCCAGCGCCCAGTTTAACAATGAGCAGTTCTTC	CASAQFNNEQFF
TRBV7-2	few	TRBJ2-1	NA	TGTGCCAGCAGCTTAAGACCGACGCCCAGGGAGCAGTTCTTC	CASSLRPTPREQFF